A selection of T cell receptor beta chains follows, all from one sample in a study of Tregs in tolerant kidney transplant recipients. TCRdb's copy holds only in-frame clones and misses some; the assay was immunoSEQ multiplex PCR. The data hold about 81,000 clones, with 75% to 95% observed a single time. The sequencing here drew on CD4+ T cells from blood (PBMCs), taken 24 months after the transplant. These receptors all come from a human patient who received a combined kidney and bone marrow transplant. Some T cells may trace back to the graft donor. Both conserved end residues are part of each CDR3. D genes are given only for firm matches. Some rows have no size entry. The others give once, few or many, or a class for an expanded clone.

NA,TRBV2,once,TRBJ1-2,TGTGCCAGCAGCGAGACACCCTATGGCTACACCTTC,CASSETPYGYTF
NA,TRBV27,NA,TRBJ1-1,TGTGCCAGCACCCAAATCCGGGGGGCGAATACTGAAGCTTTCTTT,CASTQIRGANTEAFF
NA,TRBV5-4,NA,TRBJ2-7,TGTGCCAGCAGCTTCGGGGGTTCCCGATACGAGCAGTACTTC,CASSFGGSRYEQYF
NA,TRBV9,NA,TRBJ2-3,TGTGCCAGCAGCCCACCTCCCCTGGGGAAGGGGAACACAGATACGCAGTATTTT,CASSPPPLGKGNTDTQYF
TRBD1,TRBV5-4,NA,TRBJ1-5,TGTGCCAGCAGCTTGGGGACAGGGAGCAATCAGCCCCAGCATTTT,CASSLGTGSNQPQHF
NA,TRBV28,NA,TRBJ2-7,TGTGCCAGCAGTTTCATCACCAGCGATAGGTTCGAGACCTACGAGCAGTACTTC,CASSFITSDRFETYEQYF
TRBD2,TRBV9,NA,TRBJ2-5,TGTGCCAGCAGCGAGGGACTAGCGGACCAATCGACCCAGTACTTC,CASSEGLADQSTQYF
TRBD2,TRBV2,NA,TRBJ2-7,TGTGCCAGCAGTGATGCGCTAGCGGGTGAACTCTACGAGCAGTACTTC,CASSDALAGELYEQYF
TRBD2,TRBV5-4,NA,TRBJ2-5,TGTGCCAGCAGGCCGGGGACTAGCGGGGGTAAACAAGAGACCCAGTACTTC,CASRPGTSGGKQETQYF
TRBD1,TRBV11-3,NA,TRBJ2-7,TGTGCCAGCAGCCCCCCCGGGACAGGGGGAATCTATGAGCAGTACTTC,CASSPPGTGGIYEQYF
NA,TRBV7-6,NA,TRBJ2-1,TGTGCCAGCAGCTTAGTGAACTCACGTAATTCTAATGAGCAGTTCTTC,CASSLVNSRNSNEQFF
TRBD2,TRBV6-5,NA,TRBJ2-1,TGTGCCAGCAGTAGGACTAGACCTTACAATGAGCAGTTCTTC,CASSRTRPYNEQFF
NA,TRBV28,few,TRBJ1-4,TGTGCCAGTCGTTTGGGCGAAAAACTGTTTTTT,CASRLGEKLFF
NA,TRBV5-4,once,TRBJ2-1,TGTGCCAGCAGCTTCCGGGGGACTAATGAGCAGTTCTTC,CASSFRGTNEQFF
NA,TRBV18,NA,TRBJ1-1,TGTGCCAGCTCACCACCGAGAGAGCGAGGGAACACTGAAGCTTTCTTT,CASSPPRERGNTEAFF
NA,TRBV19,few,TRBJ2-1,TGTGCCAGTAGTATAGGGGACTTTTACAATGAGCAGTTCTTC,CASSIGDFYNEQFF
NA,TRBV5-1,NA,TRBJ2-7,TGCGCCAGCAGCTTACCGGGACAATACTACGAGCAGTACTTC,CASSLPGQYYEQYF
TRBD2,TRBV11-3,NA,TRBJ2-3,TGTGCCAGCAGCCCCAGGGGCGGGAGGATCACAGATACGCAGTATTTT,CASSPRGGRITDTQYF
TRBD2,TRBV9,once,TRBJ2-5,TGTGCCAGCAGCGCCGTCGACGGGAGGATGGAGACCCAGTACTTC,CASSAVDGRMETQYF
TRBD2,TRBV5-6,NA,TRBJ2-2,TGTGCCAGCAGCTTGTTGCGGGAGTGGACCGGGGAGCTGTTTTTT,CASSLLREWTGELFF
TRBD2,TRBV7-8,NA,TRBJ2-5,TGTGCCAGCAGCTTAGTTCCAGCGGGGATGCAAGAGACCCAGTACTTC,CASSLVPAGMQETQYF
TRBD1,TRBV19,NA,TRBJ1-5,TGTGCCAGCACGCAGGACAGGGCGGGTCAGCCCCAGCATTTT,CASTQDRAGQPQHF
TRBD1,TRBV6-4,NA,TRBJ2-2,TGTGCCAGCAGACGACAGGGGGCGACCACCGGGGAGCTGTTTTTT,CASRRQGATTGELFF
NA,TRBV15,NA,TRBJ1-3,TGTGCCACCCGCCTTGAGGGGGTTTCTGGAAACACCATATATTTT,CATRLEGVSGNTIYF